The following is a T cell receptor (beta chain) sequence with its context. The CDR3 runs to 15 residues. V lost 5 bases, J lost 4 bases, and 5 bases stayed unmatched. Per germline, CDR1 SGHTA and CDR2 FQGNSA. The authors' processing: Researchers report that nucleated cell counts were estimated from reference gene primer amplification. Produced via immunoSEQ multiplex PCR; TCRdb's table is partial and in-frame only. That table supplies the V and J calls and clone size; D and trimming were determined from the DNA. The sample yields about 160,000 clones, 70% to 90% seen once. The sample belongs to a study of blood T cell repertoires in COVID-19. Study-level information: Spain, Italy and the United States supplied samples that represented acute and convalescent COVID-19. In each case, the material was cDNA or gDNA derived from T cells, B-cell-depleted T cells, or PBMCs.

This chain connects TRBV7-2 to TRBJ2-2; 9 bases fit TRBD2. This TCR was sampled from a man aged 55 to 69 with acute or convalescent COVID-19. Source material: peripheral blood. CDR3 residues: CASSRAGGLTGELFF. CDR3 bases: TGTGCCAGCAGCAGAGCGGGGGGCCTCACCGGGGAGCTGTTTTTT.